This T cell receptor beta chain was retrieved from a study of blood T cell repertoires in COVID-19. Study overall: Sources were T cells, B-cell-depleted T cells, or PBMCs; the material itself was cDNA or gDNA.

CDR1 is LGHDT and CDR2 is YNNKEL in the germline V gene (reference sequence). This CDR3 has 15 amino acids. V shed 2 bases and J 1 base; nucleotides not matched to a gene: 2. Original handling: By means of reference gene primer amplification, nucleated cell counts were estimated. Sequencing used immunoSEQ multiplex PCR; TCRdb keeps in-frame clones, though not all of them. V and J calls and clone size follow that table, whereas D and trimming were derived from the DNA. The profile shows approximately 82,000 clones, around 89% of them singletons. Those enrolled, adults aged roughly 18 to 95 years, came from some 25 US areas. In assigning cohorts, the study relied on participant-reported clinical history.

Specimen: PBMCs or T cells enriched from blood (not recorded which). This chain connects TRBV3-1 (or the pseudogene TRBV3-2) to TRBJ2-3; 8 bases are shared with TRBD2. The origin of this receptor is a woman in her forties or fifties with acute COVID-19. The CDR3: CASSQMRGGTDTQYF. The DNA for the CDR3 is TGTGCCAGCAGCCAAATGCGGGGGGGCACAGATACGCAGTATTTT.